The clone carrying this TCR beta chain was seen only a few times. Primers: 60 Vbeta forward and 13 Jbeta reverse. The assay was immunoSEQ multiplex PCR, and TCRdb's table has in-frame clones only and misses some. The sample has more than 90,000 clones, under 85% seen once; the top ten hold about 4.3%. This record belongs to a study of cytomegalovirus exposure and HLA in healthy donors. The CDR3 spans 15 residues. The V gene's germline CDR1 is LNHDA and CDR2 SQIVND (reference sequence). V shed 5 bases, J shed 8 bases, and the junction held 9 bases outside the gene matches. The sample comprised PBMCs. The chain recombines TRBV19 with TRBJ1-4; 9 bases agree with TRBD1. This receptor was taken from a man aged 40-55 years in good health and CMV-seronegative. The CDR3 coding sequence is TGTGCCAGTAGTCAAGGAACAGGGGGCACAGAAAAACTGTTTTTT. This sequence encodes CASSQGTGGTEKLFF.